This T cell receptor beta chain came from a study of neurological immune-mediated disorders. Background on the study: Multiple sclerosis patients numbered some 35, with approximately 30 relapsing-remitting and 3 secondary progressive. Study-wide findings and caveats: The greatest TCR clonal expansion appeared in HTLV-1-associated myelopathy and the smallest, falling below healthy controls, in multiple sclerosis.

This clonotype ranks as medium-sized. No antigen is known for it. The CDR3 totals 13 residues. Trimming took 4 bases from V and 3 from J, leaving 12 bases between them. Per the germline V gene, CDR1 is DFQATT and CDR2 is SNEGSKA (reference sequence). MiXCR, run by TCRdb on the 5' RACE reads, gives a single entry per CDR3 protein. The sample holds roughly 25,000 distinct CDR3 sequences, approximately 2.7% seen once. Sequenced input: PBMCs. The TCR originated in a woman in her forties or fifties with multiple sclerosis. V is TRBV20-1 and J is TRBJ1-2; D possibly corresponds to TRBD1 (6 bases). The chain's CDR3 is CSANREGDYGYTF. For the CDR3, the DNA is TGCAGTGCTAACAGGGAAGGTGACTATGGCTACACCTTC.